This T cell receptor (beta chain) emerged from a study of beta chain features in type 1 diabetes. Background on the study: The study examined about 100 million sorted cells across all samples. Whole-study results and caveats: Type 1 diabetes patients showed a moderate but significant shortening of TCRB CDR3s in all four CD4+ subsets.

This clone was observed a handful of times. Its cognate antigen is unknown. Reverse transcribing all isolated RNA meant expressed TCRB transcripts were sequenced. Clones were read by immunoSEQ multiplex PCR, and TCRdb kept only the in-frame ones, dropping some. Of a few hundred thousand clones in the sample, less than 30% are singletons; the top ten hold about 0.011%. The V gene end was trimmed by 7 bases and the J gene end by 7 bases; junction bases not matched to a gene: 3. The germline gives CDR1 DFQATT, CDR2 SNEGSKA (reference sequence). The CDR3 consists of 11 residues. The chain carries TRBV20-1 and TRBJ2-3; TRBD2 matches 9 bases. Specimen: naive CD4+ T cells from blood. The receptor was isolated from a woman in her twenties or thirties with type 1 diabetes. In DNA, the CDR3 is TGCAGTGTTAGCGGGAGTAATACGCAGTATTTT. Its protein is CSVSGSNTQYF.